The sequence of this T cell receptor (beta chain) was determined in a study of vaccination and CD4 T cells after COVID-19. Study as a whole: Six males and four females, two of them Hispanic, were enrolled as convalescents.

Points from the study as a whole: In convalescent patients, 304 of 307 vaccine-specific clones were spike mono-reactive.

About this clonotype itself: As yet, its antigen is unknown.

Cultured CD4+ T-cell DNA underwent Oncomine TCR Beta short-read sequencing. A single record per CDR3 protein comes from TCRdb applying MiXCR to the PCR reads. The sample comprises approximately 19,000 distinct CDR3 sequences, 70% of which are singletons, and 5.5% rests with the top ten. Treatment described: roughly 11-day PBMC culture with coronavirus spike peptide pools or control peptides (ViraFEST assay). CDR3 length: 15 residues. The germline CDR1 and CDR2 sequences are SEHNR and FQNEAQ (reference sequence). The junction had 7 bases not matched to a gene; V was cut back by 5 bases and J by 1 base.

This TCR was sampled from a human donor who had recovered from COVID-19. The chain carries TRBV7-9 and TRBJ1-1; the match to TRBD1 covers 7 bases. Sequenced input: CD4+ T cells from blood, cultured in vitro. CDR3 protein: CASSTHRQGNTEAFF. Written as DNA, the CDR3 is TGTGCCAGCAGCACGCATAGACAGGGGAACACTGAAGCTTTCTTT. The variable domain in full, with the rest retrieved from reference TRBV7-9 and TRBJ1-1, is DTGVSQNPRHKITKRGQNVTFRCDPISEHNRLYWYRQTLGQGPEFLTYFQNEAQLEKSRLLSDRFSAERPKGSFSTLEIQRTEQGDSAMYLCASSTHRQGNTEAFFGQGTRLTVV.